This T cell receptor (beta chain) was sequenced for a study of CD4+ T cells in melanoma. Produced via immunoSEQ multiplex PCR; TCRdb's table is partial and in-frame only. The sample consists of 10,000 to 13,000 clones, roughly three fifths of them appearing once. The CDR3 runs 13 residues. CDR1 is SQVTM, CDR2 ANQGSEA, per germline. V was shortened by 7 bases and J by 5 bases, with 14 bases between the two germline ends. The sequenced sample was cells from a culture (not recorded whether cultured in vitro). The TCR originated in a human donor with melanoma. This chain uses TRBV29-1 with TRBJ1-4; D is perhaps TRBD1 (6 bases). The CDR3 nucleotides are TGCAGCGCCCTGGTTAGGGGGAATGAAAAACTGTTTTTT. Its translation: CSALVRGNEKLFF.